These 14 T cell receptor beta chains came from one sample sequenced in a study of STAT5B mutations in CD4+ large granular lymphocyte leukemia. Generated by immunoSEQ multiplex PCR, the TCRdb table keeps only in-frame clones and is missing some. Counted here are fewer than 50,000 clones, around 72% occurring once; the ten biggest clones make up 0.55%. The specimen was CD4+ T cells from blood buffy coats. Receptors were obtained from a human donor in good health.

V and J are TRBV7-9 and TRBJ2-1; maybe TRBD1 (6 bases). V lost 0 bases and J 8 bases, leaving 8 bases between the germline ends. Looked up from germline, CDR1 is SEHNR and CDR2 is FQNEAQ (reference sequence). The CDR3 runs to 13 residues. Here the CDR3 reads CASSLAGGDEQFF. The CDR3 DNA is TGTGCCAGCAGCTTAGCAGGGGGAGATGAGCAGTTCTTC.

The chain uses TRBV11-3 and TRBJ2-3; possibly TRBD1 for D (6 bases). The CDR3 covers 15 residues. Per the germline V gene, CDR1 is SGHNT and CDR2 is YENEEA. The V end lost 5 bases, the J end lost 2 bases, and 14 bases lay between the germline ends. CDR3 in amino acids: CASSPTWTDTDTQYF. In DNA, the CDR3 is TGTGCCAGCAGCCCAACCTGGACAGACACAGATACGCAGTATTTT.

This chain uses TRBV5-6 with TRBJ2-5, with TRBD2 matching 11 bases. The trim removed 2 bases at V and 7 bases at J, leaving 10 bases unmatched. The CDR3 loop spans 16 amino acids. Per germline, CDR1 SGHDT and CDR2 YYEEEE. Written as DNA, the CDR3 is TGTGCCAGCAGCTTCACTAGCGGGAGTTGGTTAGGGACCCAGTACTTC. Protein: CASSFTSGSWLGTQYF.

The chain links TRBV6-4 to TRBJ1-4, with D hard to call. The CDR3 consists of 15 residues. Germline V gene sequence: CDR1 MRHNA, CDR2 SNTAGT. Between the trimmed V and J ends, which lost 5 bases and 11 bases, there was a span of 21 bases. CDR3 DNA: TGTGCCAGCAGTACACGGACCGACCTAAGCGCGAAACTGTTTTTT. Its protein product is CASSTRTDLSAKLFF.

The genes are TRBV7-9 and TRBJ2-5; D is possibly TRBD2 (5 bases). Germline V CDR1 and CDR2: SEHNR, FQNEAQ (reference sequence). This CDR3 contains 15 residues. The V and J ends lost 1 base and 5 bases respectively, with 14 bases between them. CDR3 sequence reads: CASSLVGSLHETQYF. DNA for the CDR3: TGTGCCAGCAGCTTAGTAGGGAGCCTCCACGAGACCCAGTACTTC.

This clone was seen just once. This rearrangement joins TRBV30 to TRBJ1-3, with D possibly being TRBD1 (6 bases). CDR3 length: 16 residues. The V gene's germline CDR1 is GTSNPN and CDR2 SVGIG (reference sequence). V lost 3 bases and J lost 0, with 15 bases in between. This chain's CDR3 is CAWRVQGHYSGNTIYF. CDR3 bases: TGTGCCTGGAGAGTACAGGGTCACTACTCTGGAAACACCATATATTTT.

The chain links TRBV30 to TRBJ2-5, with TRBD2 matching over 7 bases. Per the germline V gene, CDR1 is GTSNPN and CDR2 is SVGIG (reference sequence). The CDR3 extends over 11 amino acids. The junction had 7 bases not matched to a gene; V was cut back by 8 bases and J by 7 bases. CDR3 in amino acids: CALREGRTQYF. CDR3 in DNA: TGTGCCCTTAGGGAGGGTAGGACCCAGTACTTC.

The chain uses TRBV2 and TRBJ2-5; the match to TRBD2 covers 7 bases. Germline lookup yields CDR1 SNHLY and CDR2 FYNNEI. This CDR3 has 12 amino acids. Unmatched junction bases numbered 5, after V lost 11 bases and J lost 2 bases. CDR3 protein: CAVGRDQETQYF. DNA of the CDR3: TGTGCCGTGGGGAGGGATCAAGAGACCCAGTACTTC.

The chain links TRBV27 to TRBJ2-7, with D perhaps assigned TRBD1 or TRBD2 (5 bases each). Germline-derived CDR1 and CDR2 are MNHEY and SMNVEV (reference sequence). Trimming stripped 3 bases from V and 0 bases from J, with 15 bases between. The length of the CDR3 is 16 residues. The CDR3: CASSFRGTESSYEQYF. The CDR3 coding sequence is TGTGCCAGCAGTTTCCGAGGGACGGAGAGCTCCTACGAGCAGTACTTC.

The rearrangement uses TRBV18 and TRBJ2-2; 9 positions match TRBD2. This CDR3 is 14 amino acids long. Germline V gene sequence: CDR1 KGHSH, CDR2 LQKENI. With V trimmed by 8 bases and J by 6 bases, 7 bases remained unmatched. The DNA for the CDR3 is TGTGCCAGCACCCAGGGACTAGCAGCCGGGGAGCTGTTTTTT. Translating gives CASTQGLAAGELFF.

This clone has only one observation. V usage is TRBV2 and J usage is TRBJ1-2; 9 positions agree with TRBD1. This CDR3 is built from 14 residues. Germline V lookup: CDR1 SNHLY, CDR2 FYNNEI. The trim removed 6 bases at V and 3 bases at J, leaving 5 bases unmatched. The CDR3 loop is CASSLGTGYYGYTF. In DNA, the CDR3 is TGTGCCAGCAGCCTCGGGACAGGGTACTATGGCTACACCTTC.

The chain uses TRBV4-1 and TRBJ2-7; 7 bases line up with TRBD2. The CDR3 runs 17 residues. From germline, CDR1 is MGHRA and CDR2 YSYEKL. V dropped 4 bases and J dropped 2; count of bases not matched to a gene: 14. The CDR3 nucleotides are TGCGCCAGCAGCCCACGACTAGCTGGGTGGGGGACCTACGAGCAGTACTTC. Its protein is CASSPRLAGWGTYEQYF.

This chain connects TRBV7-9 to TRBJ1-3; 7 nucleotides align to TRBD1. Germline V lookup: CDR1 SEHNR, CDR2 FQNEAQ (reference sequence). Trimming removed 5 bases from V and 0 bases from J; junction bases left unmatched: 7. The CDR3 is made up of 16 amino acids. The DNA for the CDR3 is TGTGCCAGCAGCCCGGGGGACAGAAACTCTGGAAACACCATATATTTT. Its translation: CASSPGDRNSGNTIYF. Combining the CDR3 with reference TRBV7-9 and TRBJ1-3 gives the whole variable domain DTGVSQNPRHKITKRGQNVTFRCDPISEHNRLYWYRQTLGQGPEFLTYFQNEAQLEKSRLLSDRFSAERPKGSFSTLEIQRTEQGDSAMYLCASSPGDRNSGNTIYFGEGSWLTVV.

The CDR3, as DNA: TGTGCCAGCAGCTTCACGGCTAGCGGGGATCACTCCTACGAGCAGTACTTC. This sequence encodes CASSFTASGDHSYEQYF. This chain uses TRBV5-4 with TRBJ2-7; TRBD2 agrees at 9 bases. J lost 0 bases, V lost 2 bases, and 9 bases had no gene match. The CDR3 spans 17 residues. Per the germline V gene, CDR1 is SGHNT and CDR2 is YYREEE (reference sequence). The full variable domain, with the rest looked up from reference TRBV5-4 and TRBJ2-7, is ETGVTQSPTHLIKTRGQQVTLRCSSQSGHNTVSWYQQALGQGPQFIFQYYREEENGRGNFPPRFSGLQFPNYSSELNVNALELDDSALYLCASSFTASGDHSYEQYFGPGTRLTVT.